This is a list of T cell receptor beta chains from one sample in a study of cytomegalovirus exposure and HLA in healthy donors. Generated by immunoSEQ multiplex PCR, the TCRdb table keeps only in-frame clones and is missing some. The table includes under 200,000 clones, just over 75% detected once. Material: PBMCs. The source of these receptors is a woman in her twenties or thirties in good health and CMV-seropositive. Each CDR3 is given with its conserved first and last residue. The D gene is left open where the match is weak. Rows give clone size only sometimes, using once, few, many, or a class for an expanded clone.

J: TRBJ2-7; V: TRBV30; D: -; size: -; length: 11; CDR3: CAWATYYEQYF; DNA: TGTGCCTGGGCAACCTACTACGAGCAGTACTTC
J: TRBJ2-7; V: TRBV6-6; D: TRBD1; size: few; length: 12; CDR3: CASRPTGREQYF; DNA: TGTGCCAGCAGACCGACAGGGCGCGAGCAGTACTTC
J: TRBJ2-1; V: TRBV5-1; D: -; size: few; length: 15; CDR3: CASSLAGSSYNEQFF; DNA: TGCGCCAGCAGCTTGGCGGGATCCTCCTACAATGAGCAGTTCTTC
J: TRBJ1-4; V: TRBV6-6; D: -; size: -; length: 14; CDR3: CASSYSEGLVKLFF; DNA: TGTGCCAGCAGTTACTCGGAGGGGTTGGTGAAACTGTTTTTT
J: TRBJ2-1; V: TRBV6-1; D: -; size: -; length: 15; CDR3: CASSLQASSYNEQFF; DNA: TGTGCCAGCAGTTTACAGGCGAGCTCCTACAATGAGCAGTTCTTC
J: TRBJ2-1; V: TRBV6-1; D: -; size: -; length: 15; CDR3: CASSRAGVTYNEQFF; DNA: TGTGCCAGCAGTCGGGCGGGCGTCACCTACAATGAGCAGTTCTTC
J: TRBJ1-6; V: TRBV9; D: -; size: -; length: 15; CDR3: CASSSSSSYNSPLHF; DNA: TGTGCCAGCAGCTCTAGTAGCTCCTATAATTCACCCCTCCACTTT
J: TRBJ2-5; V: TRBV28; D: -; size: -; length: 10; CDR3: CASPGETQYF; DNA: TGTGCCAGCCCAGGGGAGACCCAGTACTTC
J: TRBJ1-1; V: TRBV15; D: -; size: -; length: 14; CDR3: CATSLRGGNTEAFF; DNA: TGTGCCACCAGCCTGCGGGGGGGGAACACTGAAGCTTTCTTT
J: TRBJ2-1; V: TRBV4-3; D: TRBD2; size: -; length: 16; CDR3: CASSPGEGFSYNEQFF; DNA: TGCGCCAGCAGTCCGGGGGAGGGTTTCTCCTACAATGAGCAGTTCTTC
J: TRBJ1-2; V: TRBV30; D: -; size: -; length: 14; CDR3: CAWNLRGIDYGYTF; DNA: TGTGCCTGGAACCTCAGAGGGATCGACTATGGCTACACCTTC
J: TRBJ1-5; V: TRBV5-6; D: -; size: -; length: 15; CDR3: CASREAGPEGQPQHF; DNA: TGTGCCAGCAGAGAAGCCGGGCCAGAGGGCCAGCCCCAGCATTTT
J: TRBJ1-5; V: TRBV4-1; D: -; size: once; length: 17; CDR3: CASSQDGGVNNNQPQHF; DNA: TGCGCCAGCAGCCAAGATGGGGGCGTAAATAACAATCAGCCCCAGCATTTT
J: TRBJ2-1; V: TRBV7-8; D: TRBD2; size: -; length: 15; CDR3: CASSLGLAGRNEQFF; DNA: TGTGCCAGCAGCCTCGGACTAGCGGGACGCAATGAGCAGTTCTTC
J: TRBJ2-1; V: TRBV29-1; D: TRBD1; size: -; length: 15; CDR3: CSAITGAVPYNEQFF; DNA: TGCAGCGCGATCACAGGGGCCGTACCCTACAATGAGCAGTTCTTC
J: TRBJ2-3; V: TRBV2; D: TRBD2; size: -; length: 14; CDR3: CASSPGGETDTQYF; DNA: TGTGCCAGCAGCCCCGGGGGGGAAACAGATACGCAGTATTTT
J: TRBJ2-2; V: TRBV7-8; D: TRBD2; size: -; length: 18; CDR3: CASSARTSGYANTGELFF; DNA: TGTGCCAGCAGCGCACGGACTAGCGGTTACGCGAACACCGGGGAGCTGTTTTTT
J: TRBJ1-1; V: TRBV7-9; D: TRBD1; size: -; length: 14; CDR3: CASSPGQGSTEAFF; DNA: TGTGCCAGCAGCCCCGGACAGGGAAGCACTGAAGCTTTCTTT
J: TRBJ2-3; V: TRBV7-7; D: -; size: -; length: 15; CDR3: CASSPEGVSTDTQYF; DNA: TGTGCCAGCAGCCCGGAAGGGGTTAGCACAGATACGCAGTATTTT
J: TRBJ1-1; V: TRBV19; D: -; size: -; length: 14; CDR3: CASSIVNRNTEAFF; DNA: TGTGCCAGTAGTATAGTTAACAGGAACACTGAAGCTTTCTTT
J: TRBJ1-2; V: TRBV9; D: TRBD1; size: -; length: 15; CDR3: CASSARRTGSYGYTF; DNA: TGTGCCAGCAGCGCTCGAAGGACAGGGAGCTATGGCTACACCTTC
J: TRBJ2-7; V: TRBV13; D: TRBD1; size: -; length: 16; CDR3: CASSLGRRTGLNEQYF; DNA: TGTGCCAGCAGCTTAGGCCGGAGGACAGGGTTAAACGAGCAGTACTTC
J: TRBJ2-2; V: TRBV4-3; D: TRBD2; size: -; length: 17; CDR3: CASSQPGLAGETGELFF; DNA: TGCGCCAGCAGCCAACCCGGACTAGCGGGAGAAACCGGGGAGCTGTTTTTT
J: TRBJ1-1; V: TRBV10-3; D: -; size: -; length: 15; CDR3: CAISDVAGSNTEAFF; DNA: TGTGCCATCAGTGATGTGGCAGGGTCGAACACTGAAGCTTTCTTT
J: TRBJ2-7; V: TRBV7-9; D: TRBD2; size: -; length: 19; CDR3: CSSSRLSGREISSSYEQYF; DNA: TGTTCCAGCAGCCGTCTAAGTGGGAGGGAGATCTCCAGCTCCTACGAGCAGTACTTC
J: TRBJ1-1; V: TRBV19; D: -; size: few; length: 13; CDR3: CASRNSGKTEAFF; DNA: TGTGCCAGTAGGAATTCAGGGAAGACTGAAGCTTTCTTT
J: TRBJ2-7; V: TRBV7-9; D: TRBD1; size: -; length: 15; CDR3: CASSLEWDRGDEQYF; DNA: TGTGCCAGCAGCTTAGAATGGGACAGGGGGGACGAGCAGTACTTC
J: TRBJ2-1; V: TRBV7-2; D: TRBD2; size: -; length: 17; CDR3: CASSYRERVAGFNEQFF; DNA: TGTGCCAGCAGCTACAGGGAGCGGGTAGCGGGGTTCAATGAGCAGTTCTTC
J: TRBJ2-1; V: TRBV5-1; D: TRBD2; size: once; length: 15; CDR3: CASSLETSGYNEQFF; DNA: TGCGCCAGCAGCTTGGAGACTAGCGGTTACAATGAGCAGTTCTTC
J: TRBJ1-2; V: TRBV29-1; D: -; size: -; length: 11; CDR3: CSVVTGYGYTF; DNA: TGCAGCGTTGTCACGGGCTATGGCTACACCTTC
J: TRBJ2-5; V: TRBV4-3; D: TRBD2; size: once; length: 17; CDR3: CASSFQSLGGAGETQYF; DNA: TGCGCCAGCAGTTTCCAAAGCCTCGGGGGGGCGGGGGAGACCCAGTACTTC
J: TRBJ1-3; V: TRBV30; D: -; size: few; length: 13; CDR3: CARTGGAGNTIYF; DNA: TGTGCCCGAACGGGGGGAGCAGGAAACACCATATATTTT
J: TRBJ1-1; V: TRBV28; D: -; size: many; length: 14; CDR3: CASSSWSGNTEAFF; DNA: TGTGCCAGCAGTTCCTGGTCGGGGAACACTGAAGCTTTCTTT
J: TRBJ2-1; V: TRBV7-9; D: TRBD2; size: -; length: 15; CDR3: CASSLVSGVLYEQFF; DNA: TGTGCCAGCAGCTTGGTCAGCGGGGTCCTCTATGAGCAGTTCTTC
J: TRBJ1-2; V: TRBV6-5; D: -; size: few; length: 15; CDR3: CASREWDKSNYGYTF; DNA: TGTGCCAGCAGGGAATGGGACAAATCTAACTATGGCTACACCTTC
J: TRBJ1-1; V: TRBV9; D: -; size: -; length: 18; CDR3: CASSALREGRVWNTEAFF; DNA: TGTGCCAGCAGCGCCCTCAGGGAGGGGAGGGTATGGAACACTGAAGCTTTCTTT
J: TRBJ2-7; V: TRBV5-5; D: TRBD1; size: -; length: 15; CDR3: CASSLEGQGFHEQYF; DNA: TGTGCCAGCAGCCTAGAGGGACAGGGGTTTCACGAGCAGTACTTC
J: TRBJ1-2; V: TRBV5-1; D: -; size: few; length: 13; CDR3: CASNPGTSGGYTF; DNA: TGCGCCAGCAACCCAGGGACATCGGGTGGCTACACCTTC
J: TRBJ2-7; V: TRBV6-6; D: -; size: -; length: 12; CDR3: CASKPNTYEQYF; DNA: TGTGCCAGCAAACCGAACACCTACGAGCAGTACTTC
J: TRBJ2-3; V: TRBV5-4; D: -; size: -; length: 16; CDR3: CASSASSELSTDTQYF; DNA: TGTGCCAGCAGCGCCTCTAGCGAACTTAGCACAGATACGCAGTATTTT
J: TRBJ2-7; V: TRBV30; D: TRBD1; size: -; length: 15; CDR3: CAWSAGTGGSYEQYF; DNA: TGTGCCTGGAGTGCCGGGACAGGGGGGTCCTACGAGCAGTACTTC
J: TRBJ2-5; V: TRBV19; D: -; size: -; length: 13; CDR3: CASSLTSQETQYF; DNA: TGTGCCAGTAGCTTGACTAGCCAAGAGACCCAGTACTTC
J: TRBJ1-1; V: TRBV6-4; D: -; size: few; length: 13; CDR3: CASSDGGQGRSFF; DNA: TGTGCCAGCAGTGACGGTGGGCAGGGTAGGTCTTTCTTT
J: TRBJ1-1; V: TRBV13; D: -; size: -; length: 14; CDR3: CASSMSPLDTEAFF; DNA: TGTGCCAGCAGCATGAGTCCGTTGGACACTGAAGCTTTCTTT
J: TRBJ1-1; V: TRBV18; D: TRBD1; size: -; length: 14; CDR3: CASSPVTGSIDAFF; DNA: TGTGCCAGCTCACCAGTGACAGGGTCGATTGATGCTTTCTTT
J: TRBJ1-1; V: TRBV5-1; D: -; size: -; length: 14; CDR3: CASRPVGVVREAFF; DNA: TGCGCCAGCAGACCTGTCGGGGTAGTCCGCGAAGCTTTCTTT
J: TRBJ2-7; V: TRBV18; D: TRBD2; size: -; length: 12; CDR3: CASSPNGREQYF; DNA: TGTGCCAGCTCACCCAACGGGAGGGAGCAGTACTTC
J: TRBJ2-2; V: TRBV30; D: -; size: -; length: 16; CDR3: CAWSGFQQGWTGELFF; DNA: TGTGCCTGGAGTGGATTTCAACAGGGTTGGACCGGGGAGCTGTTTTTT
J: TRBJ2-2; V: TRBV2; D: -; size: -; length: 13; CDR3: CASYQAGGGELFF; DNA: TGTGCCAGCTATCAGGCGGGTGGCGGGGAGCTGTTTTTT
J: TRBJ1-5; V: TRBV7-2; D: -; size: -; length: 13; CDR3: CASSLDNNQPQHF; DNA: TGTGCCAGCAGCTTGGACAACAATCAGCCCCAGCATTTT
J: TRBJ2-5; V: TRBV10-2; D: -; size: once; length: 14; CDR3: CASSEYRVWETQYF; DNA: TGCGCCAGCAGTGAGTACAGGGTTTGGGAGACCCAGTACTTC
J: TRBJ2-3; V: TRBV29-1; D: TRBD1; size: -; length: 15; CDR3: CSVVTGGEGTDTQYF; DNA: TGCAGCGTTGTTACAGGGGGCGAGGGCACAGATACGCAGTATTTT
J: TRBJ1-1; V: TRBV28; D: -; size: few; length: 12; CDR3: CASSFGERSAFF; DNA: TGTGCCAGCAGTTTCGGGGAGCGGTCAGCTTTCTTT
J: TRBJ2-1; V: TRBV5-4; D: -; size: -; length: 15; CDR3: CASSVGAGQYNEQFF; DNA: TGTGCCAGCAGCGTCGGGGCGGGGCAGTACAATGAGCAGTTCTTC
J: TRBJ2-3; V: TRBV9; D: -; size: -; length: 15; CDR3: CASSYRQDRTDTQYF; DNA: TGTGCCAGCAGCTATAGACAGGACCGCACAGATACGCAGTATTTT
J: TRBJ1-2; V: TRBV28; D: -; size: -; length: 12; CDR3: CASSLSRLGYTF; DNA: TGTGCCAGCAGTTTATCTCGACTTGGCTACACCTTC
J: TRBJ1-1; V: TRBV19; D: -; size: -; length: 12; CDR3: CASRAGETEAFF; DNA: TGTGCCAGTAGGGCGGGGGAAACTGAAGCTTTCTTT